This T cell receptor beta chain was captured in a study of radiotherapy plus CTLA-4 blockade in lung cancer. Study conclusions and caveats: In blood, after radiotherapy plus ipilimumab, tumor-derived TCR clones expanded.

Assay used: immunoSEQ multiplex PCR; TCRdb lists only in-frame clones, some missing. The sample contains some 52,000 clones, roughly 80% of which appear only once. Note on this clone: Its antigen is as yet unknown.

CDR3 length: 16 residues. CDR1 is SGHRS and CDR2 is YFSETQ in the germline V gene. V lost 0 bases and J lost 1, with 13 bases in between. This clonotype was obtained from a human donor with non-small cell lung cancer who had a partial response to radiotherapy plus ipilimumab. The V and J genes are TRBV5-1 and TRBJ1-1, with unresolved D. This material consisted of peripheral blood, taken from a patient treated with radiotherapy plus ipilimumab. The CDR3 DNA is TGCGCCAGCAGCTTGGGCCTCACAGCCCCGAACACTGAAGCTTTCTTT. Translation gives CASSLGLTAPNTEAFF.